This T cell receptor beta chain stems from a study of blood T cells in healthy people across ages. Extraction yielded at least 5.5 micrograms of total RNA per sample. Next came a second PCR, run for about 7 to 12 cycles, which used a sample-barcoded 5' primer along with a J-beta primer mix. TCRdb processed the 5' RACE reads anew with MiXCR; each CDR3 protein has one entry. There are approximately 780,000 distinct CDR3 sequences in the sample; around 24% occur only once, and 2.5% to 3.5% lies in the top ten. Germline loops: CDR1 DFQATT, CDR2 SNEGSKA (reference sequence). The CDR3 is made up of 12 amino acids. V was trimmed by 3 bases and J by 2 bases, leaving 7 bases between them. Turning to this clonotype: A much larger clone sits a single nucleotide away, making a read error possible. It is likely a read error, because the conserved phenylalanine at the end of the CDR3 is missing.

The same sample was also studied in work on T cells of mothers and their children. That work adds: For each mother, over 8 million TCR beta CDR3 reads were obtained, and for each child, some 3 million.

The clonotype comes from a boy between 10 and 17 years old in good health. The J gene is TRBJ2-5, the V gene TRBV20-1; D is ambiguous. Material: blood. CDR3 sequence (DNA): TGCAGTGCTAGGGTGTTGCAAGAGACCCAGTACCTC. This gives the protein CSARVLQETQYL.